This T cell receptor beta chain came from a study of identical twins. Ten or more counts support this clonotype. TCRdb called the 5' RACE reads again in MiXCR, with one record for every CDR3 protein. The sample gives 650,000 to 750,000 distinct CDR3 sequences, less than 25% of which show up once; approximately 4.3% is in the top ten. Between the trimmed V and J ends, which lost 6 bases and 1 base, there was a span of 6 bases. This CDR3 has 12 residues. These data were also reused for a study on T cells expressing NK-cell markers. That paper states: It was sorted CD3+CD56+NKG2C+, CD3+CD56+NKG2C- and CD3+CD56-NKG2C+ T cells that supplied the TCR beta repertoires. Sequencing covered eight donors, seven HCMV-seropositive and one seronegative. Anti-gamma-delta TCR antibody use in several experiments restricted sorting to alpha-beta TCR T cells.

The chain is built from TRBV12-3 or TRBV12-4 and TRBJ1-2, with no clear D. The sequencing sample was made of PBMCs. The clonotype comes from a woman under 30 in good health. The CDR3 bases are TGTGCCAGCAGCCGTGGTAACTATGGCTACACCTTC. Its protein is CASSRGNYGYTF.